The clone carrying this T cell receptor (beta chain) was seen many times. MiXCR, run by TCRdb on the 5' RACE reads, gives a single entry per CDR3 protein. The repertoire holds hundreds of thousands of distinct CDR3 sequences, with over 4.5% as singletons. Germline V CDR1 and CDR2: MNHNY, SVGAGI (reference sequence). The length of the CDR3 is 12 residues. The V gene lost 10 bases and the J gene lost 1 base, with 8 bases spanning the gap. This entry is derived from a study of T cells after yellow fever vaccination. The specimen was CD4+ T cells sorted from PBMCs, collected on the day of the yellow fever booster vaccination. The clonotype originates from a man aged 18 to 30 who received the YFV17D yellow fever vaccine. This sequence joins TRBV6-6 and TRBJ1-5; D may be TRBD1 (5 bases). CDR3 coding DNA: TGTGCCACCCGGGGCAGCAATCAGCCCCAGCATTTT. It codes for CATRGSNQPQHF.